The rows below give T cell receptor beta chains drawn from one sample of a study of blood T cells in healthy people across ages. TCRdb reprocessed the 5' RACE reads via MiXCR and lists one record per CDR3 protein. The data hold roughly 800,000 distinct CDR3 sequences, with 58% observed a single time. The sample comprised blood. The receptors shown here come from a man aged 30 to 39 in good health. Both conserved end residues are part of each CDR3. D genes are given only for firm matches. Expanded clones are given a class, and other clones once, few, many or no size at all.

CASSQDWDRDYNEQFF	TGTGCCAGCAGCCAAGATTGGGACAGGGACTACAATGAGCAGTTCTTC	-	TRBV4-2	TRBJ2-1	TRBD1
CASSQGQGQYEQFF	TGTGCCAGCAGCCAAGGGCAAGGGCAGTATGAGCAGTTCTTC	-	TRBV4-2	TRBJ2-1	-
CASSATPKETQYF	TGTGCCAGCAGTGCAACTCCAAAAGAGACCCAGTACTTC	few	TRBV2	TRBJ2-5	-
CSAPPGTGGFYEQYF	TGCAGTGCCCCTCCCGGGACAGGGGGCTTCTACGAGCAGTACTTC	-	TRBV20-1	TRBJ2-7	TRBD1
CASSEGTDTQYF	TGCGCCAGCAGCGAAGGGACAGATACGCAGTATTTT	many	TRBV13	TRBJ2-3	-
CASVQAGYSGETQYF	TGTGCCAGCGTTCAGGCGGGATATTCAGGCGAGACCCAGTACTTC	few	TRBV7-2	TRBJ2-5	-
CASSLAWGGTEAFF	TGTGCCAGCAGCTTAGCGTGGGGTGGCACTGAAGCTTTCTTT	-	TRBV7-9	TRBJ1-1	-
CSATGQPGLAGGQETQYF	TGCAGTGCCACTGGACAGCCCGGACTAGCGGGAGGGCAAGAGACCCAGTACTTC	few	TRBV20-1	TRBJ2-5	TRBD2
CASSQALTWGLYGYTF	TGCGCCAGCAGCCAAGCCCTAACTTGGGGCCTCTATGGCTACACCTTC	-	TRBV4-1	TRBJ1-2	-
CASSPQSDEQFF	TGTGCCAGCAGTCCCCAGTCAGATGAGCAGTTCTTC	-	TRBV28	TRBJ2-1	-
CASSWTGFRELFF	TGTGCCAGCAGCTGGACAGGGTTCCGGGAGCTGTTTTTT	many	TRBV11-2	TRBJ2-2	TRBD1
CASSHGQGVNNEQFF	TGCGCCAGCAGCCATGGGCAGGGAGTTAACAATGAGCAGTTCTTC	-	TRBV4-3	TRBJ2-1	-
CATSDSLIYSDQETQYF	TGTGCCACCAGTGATTCCCTAATTTACAGCGACCAAGAGACCCAGTACTTC	-	TRBV24-1	TRBJ2-5	-
CASHSPLYGYTF	TGTGCCAGCCACTCGCCTCTTTATGGCTACACCTTC	-	TRBV6-5	TRBJ1-2	-
CASSLDSADEQYF	TGCGCCAGCAGCTTGGACAGCGCCGACGAGCAGTACTTC	-	TRBV5-1	TRBJ2-7	-
CASSEETGAWGTQYF	TGTGCCAGCAGTGAAGAGACAGGAGCTTGGGGGACCCAGTACTTC	few	TRBV6-1	TRBJ2-5	-
CASSFFRAGGSEQFF	TGTGCCAGCAGTTTTTTTAGAGCGGGGGGAAGTGAGCAGTTCTTC	-	TRBV12-3/TRBV12-4	TRBJ2-1	TRBD2
CASSLIAGAGTDTQYF	TGTGCCAGCAGCTTGATAGCGGGAGCCGGCACAGATACGCAGTATTTT	-	TRBV7-8	TRBJ2-3	TRBD2
CSAEGDRGDTDTQYF	TGCAGTGCGGAAGGGGACAGGGGAGACACAGATACGCAGTATTTT	-	TRBV20-1	TRBJ2-3	TRBD1
CASSFGRHYEQYF	TGTGCCAGCAGCTTTGGACGGCACTACGAGCAGTACTTC	-	TRBV7-2	TRBJ2-7	-
CASSYRDTYEQYF	TGTGCCAGCAGCTACCGGGACACCTACGAGCAGTACTTC	-	TRBV11-2	TRBJ2-7	-
CAISESRGVAETQYF	TGTGCCATCAGTGAGTCTCGTGGGGTTGCAGAGACCCAGTACTTC	-	TRBV10-3	TRBJ2-5	-